The T cell receptor beta chain under discussion was sequenced for a study of cytomegalovirus exposure and HLA in healthy donors. Notes on the study in general: One cluster of highly shared sequence variants probably arose as a sequencing artifact.

The CDR3 totals 15 residues. From germline, CDR1 is MDHEN and CDR2 SYDVKM. With 2 bases clipped from V and 7 bases from J, the junction kept 3 bases outside the gene matches. This clone was picked up a small number of times. What it binds is unknown. Primers included in the PCR were 60 Vbeta and 13 Jbeta primers. Profiling relied on immunoSEQ multiplex PCR, and the TCRdb table lists in-frame clones only, not all of them. The table has roughly 150,000 clones, about 70% seen once; the top ten hold 8.5% to 12%. Material for sequencing was PBMCs. The chain is built from TRBV28 and TRBJ2-2; 11 nucleotides align to TRBD2. This clonotype was obtained from a man younger than 40 in good health and CMV-seropositive. The CDR3 coding sequence is TGTGCCAGCAGTTTAATAGGACTAGCGGGCGGGGAGCTGTTTTTT. Amino acids: CASSLIGLAGGELFF.